This T cell receptor (beta chain) was recovered during a study of blood T cell repertoires in COVID-19. This clone was picked up one time. The study assigned cohorts using participant-reported clinical history. This table comes from immunoSEQ multiplex PCR, and its TCRdb copy is limited to in-frame clones, with some not included. Among 300,000 to 500,000 clones listed, 85% to 90% were seen once. Source material: PBMCs or T cells enriched from blood (not recorded which). This TCR came from a woman aged 25 to 45 with acute COVID-19.

In DNA, the CDR3 is TGTGCCAGCAGGACTCATCCCGCAGCCTACGAGCAGTACTTC. Translation gives CASRTHPAAYEQYF. V is TRBV6-5 and J is TRBJ2-7; D unclear. The V gene lost 6 bases and the J gene lost 2 bases, with 14 bases spanning the gap. Germline-derived CDR1 and CDR2 are MNHEY and SVGAGI. The CDR3 is 14 residues long.